The entry below gives a single T cell receptor (beta chain) sequence along with its context. Methods used by the authors: Reference gene primer amplification yielded estimated nucleated cell counts. The method was immunoSEQ multiplex PCR; TCRdb's version includes in-frame clones alone and lacks a portion of them. Clonal size and the V and J genes are those of that table, whereas D and trimming came from the DNA. This table has approximately 70,000 clones, about 80% appearing once. This entry belongs to a study of blood T cell repertoires in COVID-19. Study information: The origin of the acute and convalescent COVID-19 samples was the United States, Italy and Spain. Sources were T cells, B-cell-depleted T cells, or PBMCs; the material itself was cDNA or gDNA.

Germline-derived CDR1 and CDR2 are SNHLY and FYNNEI. Trimming cost V 4 bases and J 12 bases; bases outside gene matches: 4. This CDR3 spans 11 amino acids. This chain joins TRBV2 and TRBJ1-2; 8 nucleotides agree with TRBD1. The TCR was taken from a woman aged 55-69 years with acute or convalescent COVID-19. Sequenced input: peripheral blood. The CDR3 nucleotides read TGTGCCAGCAGTGTGGGCAGGGGGCACACCTTC. It specifies CASSVGRGHTF. Full variable domain (outside the CDR3, taken from reference TRBV2 and TRBJ1-2): EPEVTQTPSHQVTQMGQEVILRCVPISNHLYFYWYRQILGQKVEFLVSFYNNEISEKSEIFDDQFSVERPDGSNFTLKIRSTKLEDSAMYFCASSVGRGHTFGSGTRLTVV.